These 19 T cell receptor beta chains share one sample of origin, sequenced in a study of response to subunit inactivated influenza vaccine. Each CDR3 protein gets one entry after TCRdb re-called the RT-PCR reads with MiXCR. The sample records hundreds of thousands of distinct CDR3 sequences, around 15% being singletons. This material consisted of PBMCs from blood, taken around two weeks before vaccination. The origin of the receptors is a middle-aged man who received an inactivated influenza vaccine.

This clonotype has more than one count but fewer than ten. The gene calls are TRBV5-1 and TRBJ2-1; 12 positions match TRBD2. The CDR3 contains 17 residues. Germline CDR1 SGHRS, CDR2 YFSETQ. The ends lost 4 bases at V and 4 bases at J; junction bases unmatched: 9. The DNA for the CDR3 is TGCGCCAGCAGCCTAAGGACTAGCGGGGCCGGTTACAATGAGCAGTTCTTC. It codes for CASSLRTSGAGYNEQFF.

This clonotype was detected many times. This chain joins TRBV6-1 and TRBJ1-6; 10 bases align to TRBD1. Germline CDR1 MNHNS, CDR2 SASEGT. The CDR3 is made up of 16 amino acids. V lost 6 bases to trimming and J lost 11 bases; unmatched junction nucleotides: 13. Written as DNA, the CDR3 is TGTGCCAGCAGACACGGGACAGGGGCTTACGAAGCACCCCTCCACTTT. Translation: CASRHGTGAYEAPLHF.

This clonotype occurred many times. J is TRBJ2-7 and V is TRBV6-5, with 7 nucleotides matching TRBD1. Per the germline V gene, CDR1 is MNHEY and CDR2 is SVGAGI. The CDR3 contains 14 residues. Trimming took 2 bases from V and 2 from J; bases not matched to a gene: 3. The CDR3 loop reads CASSYTGQTYEQYF. In nucleotides, the CDR3 is TGTGCCAGCAGTTACACGGGACAGACCTACGAGCAGTACTTC.

J is TRBJ1-6 and V is TRBV12-3 or TRBV12-4; 10 bases align to TRBD1. With V trimmed by 6 bases and J by 8 bases, 4 bases remained unmatched. This CDR3 contains 14 residues. The chain's CDR3 is CASRWTGGYSPLHF. The CDR3 DNA reads as TGTGCCAGCAGGTGGACAGGGGGATATTCACCCCTCCACTTT.

The CDR3 sequence: CSAHPLAGGQETQYF. The CDR3 DNA follows: TGCAGTGCCCACCCCTTAGCGGGGGGGCAAGAGACCCAGTACTTC. The chain carries TRBV20-1 and TRBJ2-5; 11 bases align to TRBD2. The CDR3 has 15 residues. The junction had 8 bases not matched to a gene; V was cut back by 6 bases and J by 2 bases. CDR1 DFQATT and CDR2 SNEGSKA come from the germline V gene (reference sequence).

V gene TRBV6-1 combines with J gene TRBJ2-7; possibly TRBD2 for D (6 bases). Looked up from germline, CDR1 is MNHNS and CDR2 is SASEGT. The V gene lost 2 bases and the J gene lost 2 bases, with 13 bases spanning the gap. The CDR3 spans 15 residues. CDR3 protein: CASSERVPGAYEQYF. The CDR3 nucleotides are TGTGCCAGCAGTGAACGGGTCCCGGGGGCCTACGAGCAGTACTTC.

This clonotype was found a few times. The chain combines TRBV18 with TRBJ2-3; no firm D call. The CDR3 has 15 amino acids. V was trimmed by 3 bases and J by 2 bases, leaving 12 bases between them. Germline V CDR1 and CDR2: KGHSH, LQKENI. The CDR3 protein is CASSPSATDTDTQYF. The CDR3 DNA sequence: TGTGCCAGCTCACCTTCTGCTACAGACACAGATACGCAGTATTTT.

The CDR3 bases are TGTGCCAGCAGGCCGGGGGGGGCGTTGGGCTACACCTTC. This encodes CASRPGGALGYTF. V is TRBV28 and J is TRBJ1-2; possibly TRBD1 for D (6 bases). The length of the CDR3 is 13 residues. Germline assignment: CDR1 MDHEN and CDR2 SYDVKM. The V and J ends lost 6 bases and 8 bases respectively, with 16 bases between them.

This clonotype occurred many times. The J gene is TRBJ1-1, the V gene TRBV5-5; D gene ambiguous. V was shortened by 4 bases and J by 3 bases, with 10 bases between the two germline ends. Germline loops: CDR1 SGHKS, CDR2 YYEKEE (reference sequence). There are 13 residues in the CDR3. The CDR3 sequence is CASSLGPDTEAFF. In DNA, the CDR3 is TGTGCCAGCAGCCTCGGACCCGACACTGAAGCTTTCTTT.

The rearrangement links TRBV19 to TRBJ2-1; tentatively, D is TRBD1 (6 bases). Trimming shortened V by 5 bases and J by 2 bases, and 13 bases separated the two germline ends. CDR3 length: 15 residues. Germline-derived CDR1 and CDR2 are LNHDA and SQIVND (reference sequence). The DNA of the CDR3 is TGTGCCAGTAGTGCGCAGGGGCGAACCTACAATGAGCAGTTCTTC. Amino acid sequence: CASSAQGRTYNEQFF.

The rearrangement uses TRBV10-3 and TRBJ2-7; 8 nucleotides match TRBD2. Losses at the gene ends were 4 bases for V and 3 bases for J; bases not matched to a gene: 2. Germline V gene lookup returns CDR1 ENHRY and CDR2 SYGVKD. The CDR3 extends over 13 amino acids. The CDR3 is CAISAREGYEQYF. The CDR3 nucleotides are TGTGCCATCAGTGCCCGGGAGGGCTACGAGCAGTACTTC.

The genes are TRBV20-1 and TRBJ2-5; 13 bases line up with TRBD2. V shed 5 bases, J shed 8 bases, and the junction held 14 bases outside the gene matches. The CDR3 totals 16 residues. CDR1 and CDR2 (germline): DFQATT, SNEGSKA (reference sequence). The CDR3 is CSALPLAGGPGATQYF. The CDR3 nucleotides read TGCAGTGCTCTCCCACTAGCGGGAGGGCCCGGAGCTACCCAGTACTTC.

The V gene is TRBV27, the J gene TRBJ1-1; D might be TRBD1 (5 bases). The V end was cut by 11 bases, the J end by 4 bases, with 17 bases between. This CDR3 is 13 amino acids long. The germline CDR1 and CDR2 sequences are MNHEY and SMNVEV (reference sequence). CDR3 sequence: CARKVRGGTEAFF. The CDR3 DNA is TGTGCCCGCAAGGTGAGGGGCGGCACTGAAGCTTTCTTT.

This rearrangement joins TRBV12-3 or TRBV12-4 to TRBJ2-2, with 11 bases lining up with TRBD2. CDR3 length equals 15 residues. Losses at the gene ends were 3 bases for V and 9 bases for J; bases not matched to a gene: 6. The CDR3 sequence: CASSFGLAGFRELFF. DNA of the CDR3: TGTGCCAGCAGTTTTGGACTAGCGGGTTTCAGGGAGCTGTTTTTT.

The CDR3 region is CASSWDGNTEAFF. The CDR3 DNA sequence: TGTGCCAGCAGTTGGGACGGGAACACTGAAGCTTTCTTT. The rearrangement uses TRBV6-4 and TRBJ1-1, with D possibly matching TRBD1 (5 bases). Trimming removed 5 bases at V and 1 base at J, with 8 bases between. Germline CDR1 is MRHNA and CDR2 is SNTAGT. This CDR3 spans 13 amino acids.

This chain links TRBV6-1 with TRBJ2-6; TRBD1 aligns across 8 bases. This CDR3 has 18 amino acids. V trimming: 2 bases; J trimming: 0 bases; junction bases outside the gene matches: 6. Germline V CDR1 and CDR2: MNHNS, SASEGT. CDR3 protein: CASSEYGTGLSGANVLTF. CDR3 nucleotide sequence: TGTGCCAGCAGTGAATATGGGACAGGTCTCTCTGGGGCCAACGTCCTGACTTTC.

V and J are TRBV2 and TRBJ2-5; 11 bases are a match to TRBD2. Looked up from germline, CDR1 is SNHLY and CDR2 is FYNNEI. The CDR3 totals 15 residues. CDR3 coding DNA: TGTGCTGCCGGGACTAGCGGCCCAGTAGGAGAGACCCAGTACTTC. Protein: CAAGTSGPVGETQYF.

This clonotype was detected ten times or more. The chain links TRBV7-2 to TRBJ1-2, with a tentative D call TRBD1 (5 bases). Germline V gene lookup returns CDR1 SGHTA and CDR2 FQGNSA. The germline V and J ends were trimmed by 2 bases and 2 bases, with 12 bases remaining between them. The CDR3 covers 15 residues. CDR3 coding DNA: TGTGCCAGCAGCTTAAGCCGGGGGGGAAACTATGGCTACACCTTC. Translating it yields CASSLSRGGNYGYTF.

V gene TRBV5-1 combines with J gene TRBJ2-7; D is uncertain. CDR1 and CDR2 (germline): SGHRS, YFSETQ. This CDR3 region has 14 residues. The V and J ends lost 4 bases and 3 bases respectively, with 14 bases between them. The CDR3 bases are TGCGCCAGCAGCCCTTTCGGGCAGAACTACGAGCAGTACTTC. Amino acids: CASSPFGQNYEQYF.